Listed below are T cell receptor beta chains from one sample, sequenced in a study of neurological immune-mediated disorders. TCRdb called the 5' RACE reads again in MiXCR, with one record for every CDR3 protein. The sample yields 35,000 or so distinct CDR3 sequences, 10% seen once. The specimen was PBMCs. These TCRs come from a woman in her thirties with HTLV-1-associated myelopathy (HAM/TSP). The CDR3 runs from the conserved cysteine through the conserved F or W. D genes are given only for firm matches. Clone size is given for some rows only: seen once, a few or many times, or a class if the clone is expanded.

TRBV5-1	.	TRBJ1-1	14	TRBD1	CASRLGQGDTEAFF	TGCGCCAGCAGACTCGGACAGGGGGACACTGAAGCTTTCTTT
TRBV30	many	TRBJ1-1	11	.	CAWSVDTEAFF	TGTGCCTGGAGTGTAGACACTGAAGCTTTCTTT
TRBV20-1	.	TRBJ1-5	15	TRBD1	CSASTGQGGNQPQHF	TGCAGTGCTAGTACGGGACAGGGGGGCAATCAGCCCCAGCATTTT
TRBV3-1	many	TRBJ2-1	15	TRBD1	CASSPPGTGAGEQFF	TGTGCCAGCAGCCCCCCGGGGACAGGCGCGGGTGAGCAGTTCTTC
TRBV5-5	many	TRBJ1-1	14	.	CASSRGTTNTEAFF	TGTGCCAGCAGCCGAGGGACAACGAACACTGAAGCTTTCTTT
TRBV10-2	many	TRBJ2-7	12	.	CASTLGTYEQYF	TGCGCCAGCACACTGGGTACCTACGAGCAGTACTTC
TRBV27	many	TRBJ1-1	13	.	CASSLSIGGEAFF	TGTGCCAGCAGTTTATCGATCGGGGGTGAAGCTTTCTTT
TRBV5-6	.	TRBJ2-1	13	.	CASSLVLGNEQFF	TGTGCCAGCAGCTTGGTACTGGGCAATGAGCAGTTCTTC
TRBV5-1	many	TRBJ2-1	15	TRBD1	CASSSRQGYRNEQFF	TGCGCCAGCAGCTCCCGACAGGGTTATAGGAATGAGCAGTTCTTC
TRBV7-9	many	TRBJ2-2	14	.	CASSPGEYTGELFF	TGTGCCAGCAGCCCGGGGGAGTACACCGGGGAGCTGTTTTTT
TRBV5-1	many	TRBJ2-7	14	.	CASSFAGGDYEQYF	TGCGCCAGCAGCTTTGCCGGTGGTGACTACGAGCAGTACTTC
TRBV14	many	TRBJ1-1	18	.	CASSQVVKGLGGGAEAFF	TGTGCCAGCAGCCAAGTTGTGAAGGGGCTTGGCGGGGGGGCTGAAGCTTTCTTT
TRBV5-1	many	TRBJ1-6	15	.	CASSYRSGDNSPLHF	TGCGCCAGCAGCTACCGGTCAGGCGATAATTCACCCCTCCACTTT
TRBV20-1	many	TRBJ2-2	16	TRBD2	CSARASGGAGTGELFF	TGCAGTGCTAGAGCTAGCGGGGGGGCCGGGACCGGGGAGCTGTTTTTT
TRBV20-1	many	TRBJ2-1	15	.	CSARGPGARYNEQFF	TGCAGTGCTAGAGGCCCGGGGGCGCGGTACAATGAGCAGTTCTTC
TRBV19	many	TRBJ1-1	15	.	CASKTTGRRDTEAFF	TGTGCCAGTAAAACCACAGGGCGGCGTGACACTGAAGCTTTCTTT
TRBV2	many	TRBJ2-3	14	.	CASNEFVSSDTQYF	TGTGCCAGCAATGAGTTTGTGTCTTCCGATACGCAGTATTTT
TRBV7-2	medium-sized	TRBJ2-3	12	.	CASSPSTDTQYF	TGTGCCAGCAGCCCTAGCACAGATACGCAGTATTTT
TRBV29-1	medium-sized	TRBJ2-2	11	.	CSVKNTGELFF	TGCAGCGTTAAGAACACCGGGGAGCTGTTTTTT
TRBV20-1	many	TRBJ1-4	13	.	CSARTGFNEKLFF	TGCAGTGCTAGAACTGGGTTTAATGAAAAACTGTTTTTT
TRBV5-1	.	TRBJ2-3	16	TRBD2	CARSLAGTSGTDTQYF	TGCGCCAGAAGCTTAGCCGGGACTAGCGGTACAGATACGCAGTATTTT
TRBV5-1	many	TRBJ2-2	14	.	CASSLADPTGELFF	TGCGCCAGCAGCTTGGCAGATCCCACCGGGGAGCTGTTTTTT
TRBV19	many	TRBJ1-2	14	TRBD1	CASSTPGTAYGYTF	TGTGCCAGTAGTACTCCCGGGACAGCCTATGGCTACACCTTC
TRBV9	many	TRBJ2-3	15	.	CASSTQPTSTDTQYF	TGTGCCAGCAGCACCCAGCCCACCAGCACAGATACGCAGTATTTT
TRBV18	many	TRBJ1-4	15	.	CASSPDRTTHEKLFF	TGTGCCAGCTCACCAGACAGGACAACCCATGAAAAACTGTTTTTT
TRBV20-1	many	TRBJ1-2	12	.	CSAIGGVESYTF	TGCAGTGCGATAGGGGGGGTCGAAAGCTACACCTTC
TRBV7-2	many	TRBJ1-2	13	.	CASSPDRNYGYTF	TGTGCCAGCAGCCCCGACAGAAACTATGGCTACACCTTC
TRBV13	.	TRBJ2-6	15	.	CVSSLGVSGANVLTF	TGTGTCAGCAGCTTGGGGGTCTCTGGGGCCAACGTCCTTACTTTC
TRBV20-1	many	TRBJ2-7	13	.	CSARLGGSYEQYF	TGCAGTGCTAGATTGGGCGGCTCCTACGAGCAGTACTTC
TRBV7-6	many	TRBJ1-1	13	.	CASSGFSPSQAFF	TGTGCCAGCAGCGGATTCTCCCCGTCTCAAGCTTTCTTT
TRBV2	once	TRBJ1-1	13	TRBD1	CDSKGASNTEAFF	TGTGACAGCAAGGGGGCATCGAACACTGAAGCTTTCTTT
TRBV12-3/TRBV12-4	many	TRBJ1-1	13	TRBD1	CASRTGGGGEAFF	TGTGCCAGCAGGACAGGGGGAGGAGGTGAAGCTTTCTTT
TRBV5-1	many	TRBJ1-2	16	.	CASSLVPQPSSYGYTF	TGCGCCAGCAGCTTGGTCCCTCAGCCAAGTTCCTATGGCTACACCTTC
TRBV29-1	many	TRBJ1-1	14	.	CSVDTGKVNTEAFF	TGCAGCGTTGATACGGGTAAGGTGAACACTGAAGCTTTCTTT
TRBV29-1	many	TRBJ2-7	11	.	CSVEEAYEQYF	TGCAGCGTTGAAGAGGCATATGAGCAGTACTTC
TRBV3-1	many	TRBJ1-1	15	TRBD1	CASTSQGGGNTEAFF	TGTGCCAGCACCTCACAGGGGGGAGGAAACACTGAAGCTTTCTTT
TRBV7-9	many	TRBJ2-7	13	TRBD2	CAASSGGTYEQYF	TGTGCCGCCAGTAGCGGGGGAACCTACGAGCAGTACTTC
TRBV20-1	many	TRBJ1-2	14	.	CSAGSGGGGNGYTF	TGCAGTGCTGGCTCGGGGGGCGGCGGAAATGGCTACACCTTC
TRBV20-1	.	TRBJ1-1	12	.	CSAEDRNTEAFF	TGCAGTGCTGAGGACAGAAACACTGAAGCTTTCTTT
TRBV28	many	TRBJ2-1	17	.	CACWGGLTHHSYNEQFF	TGTGCCTGCTGGGGGGGGCTCACACACCATTCCTACAATGAGCAGTTCTTC